A single sample is the source of the 29 T cell receptor beta chains below, sequenced in a study of cytomegalovirus exposure and HLA in healthy donors. 13 Jbeta primers and 60 Vbeta primers were used for the PCR. Profiling relied on immunoSEQ multiplex PCR, and the TCRdb table lists in-frame clones only, not all of them. The top ten hold 1% to 1.5% of the sample, which has 110,000 or so clones, 78% seen once. The sequenced material came from PBMCs. The receptors here all came from a man aged 25 to 40 in good health and CMV-seronegative.

The count of this clone is one. The chain combines TRBV4-3 with TRBJ2-4; 8 bases are a match to TRBD2. With 4 bases clipped from V and 1 base from J, the junction kept 12 bases outside the gene matches. CDR1 LGHNA and CDR2 YSLEER come from the germline V gene. The CDR3 has 18 residues. CDR3 in DNA: TGCGCCAGCAGCCTCGTCGGGGGGGCAGATTCGGCCAAAAACATTCAGTACTTC. Amino acids: CASSLVGGADSAKNIQYF.

The chain is built from TRBV6-1 and TRBJ1-2, with 7 bases matching TRBD1. V dropped 3 bases and J dropped 10; count of bases not matched to a gene: 5. The CDR3 totals 12 residues. CDR1 is MNHNS, CDR2 SASEGT, per germline. The CDR3 loop reads CASSEGGTDYTF. For the CDR3, the DNA is TGTGCCAGCAGTGAGGGTGGGACAGACTACACCTTC.

The sample holds a few counts of this clone. The chain joins TRBV5-8 to TRBJ1-1; D is uncertain. Germline V gene sequence: CDR1 SGHTS, CDR2 YDEGEE. The V end lost 2 bases, the J end lost 0 bases, and 8 bases lay between the germline ends. The length of the CDR3 is 14 residues. CDR3 sequence (DNA): TGTGCCAGCAGCTTACAGAGGGTGAACACTGAAGCTTTCTTT. Translation: CASSLQRVNTEAFF. The full variable domain, rest sourced from reference TRBV5-8 and TRBJ1-1, is EAGVTQSPTHLIKTRGQQATLRCSPISGHTSVYWYQQALGLGLQFLLWYDEGEERNRGNFPPRFSGRQFPNYSSELNVNALELEDSALYLCASSLQRVNTEAFFGQGTRLTVV.

This clone showed up just a few times. The gene calls are TRBV19 and TRBJ1-1; TRBD1 matches 11 bases. The CDR3 has 14 residues. V lost 3 bases and J lost 5; bases outside the gene matches: 2. Germline-derived CDR1 and CDR2 are LNHDA and SQIVND (reference sequence). The CDR3 here is CASSMDRGRTEAFF. The CDR3 nucleotides read TGTGCCAGTAGTATGGACAGGGGGCGGACTGAAGCTTTCTTT.

The rearrangement links TRBV4-2 to TRBJ2-2; 10 nucleotides match TRBD2. The V and J ends lost 1 base and 0 bases, in that order; junction bases with no gene match: 8. This CDR3 has 19 amino acids. The germline gives CDR1 LGHNA, CDR2 YNFKEQ. In DNA, the CDR3 is TGTGCCAGCAGCCAAGGGCTGGGGGGACTAGCGACGAACACCGGGGAGCTGTTTTTT. Translation gives CASSQGLGGLATNTGELFF.

The V call is TRBV4-1, the J call TRBJ2-7; 10 bases agree with TRBD2. This CDR3 is 18 amino acids long. V lost 1 base and J lost 5; bases outside the gene matches: 14. Germline-derived CDR1 and CDR2 are MGHRA and YSYEKL. The CDR3 DNA follows: TGCGCCAGCAGCCAAGGCAGGAGCGGGAGGGCCGATCGGAACGAGCAGTACTTC. Protein product: CASSQGRSGRADRNEQYF.

This clone was picked up one time. V is TRBV5-6 and J is TRBJ2-1, with D possibly matching TRBD1 (5 bases). Between the trimmed V and J ends, which lost 0 bases and 10 bases, there was a span of 14 bases. The CDR3 totals 14 residues. Germline V lookup: CDR1 SGHDT, CDR2 YYEEEE. The CDR3, as DNA: TGTGCCAGCAGCTTGGCGGGCAGGGCTGGAGAGCAGTTCTTC. It yields the protein CASSLAGRAGEQFF.

V gene TRBV27 combines with J gene TRBJ1-4; D is possibly TRBD1 (5 bases). Trimming stripped 4 bases from V and 7 bases from J, with 13 bases between. The CDR3 consists of 14 residues. Germline V gene data show CDR1 as MNHEY and CDR2 as SMNVEV (reference sequence). CDR3 in DNA: TGTGCCAGCAGTTCAGGGAGGAGGAGTGAAAAACTGTTTTTT. The encoded protein is CASSSGRRSEKLFF. Looking up the rest from reference TRBV27 and TRBJ1-4 gives the full variable domain: EAQVTQNPRYLITVTGKKLTVTCSQNMNHEYMSWYRQDPGLGLRQIYYSMNVEVTDKGDVPEGYKVSRKEKRNFPLILESPSPNQTSLYFCASSSGRRSEKLFFGSGTQLSVL.

The chain has TRBV5-4 and TRBJ2-7, with TRBD1 matching over 10 bases. In germline, CDR1 is SGHNT, CDR2 YYREEE (reference sequence). Germline trimming cut 4 bases from V and 5 bases from J; bases unmatched to any gene: 9. This CDR3 comprises 15 residues. The CDR3 sequence is CASSIPGQGWDEQYF. CDR3 bases: TGTGCCAGCAGCATTCCGGGACAGGGGTGGGACGAGCAGTACTTC. The complete variable domain, with remaining parts taken from reference TRBV5-4 and TRBJ2-7, reads ETGVTQSPTHLIKTRGQQVTLRCSSQSGHNTVSWYQQALGQGPQFIFQYYREEENGRGNFPPRFSGLQFPNYSSELNVNALELDDSALYLCASSIPGQGWDEQYFGPGTRLTVT.

This clone has just a few counts. The rearrangement links TRBV5-1 to TRBJ2-3, with 14 bases that match TRBD2. The CDR3 has 17 residues. Germline V gene sequence: CDR1 SGHRS, CDR2 YFSETQ. V gave up 3 bases and J gave up 4 bases; unmatched junction bases: 7. The CDR3 protein is CASSSKTSGRVADTQYF. In DNA, the CDR3 is TGCGCCAGCAGCTCTAAGACTAGCGGGAGGGTCGCAGATACGCAGTATTTT.

The genes are TRBV16 and TRBJ2-7; perhaps TRBD1 as D (5 bases). Trimming took off 0 bases at V and 1 base at J, with 7 bases between the two ends. The CDR3 consists of 14 residues. Germline loops: CDR1 KGHSY, CDR2 FQNENV. CDR3 DNA: TGTGCCAGCAGCCAATCGGCAGGGTCCTACGAGCAGTACTTC. Amino acids: CASSQSAGSYEQYF.

The chain recombines TRBV14 with TRBJ2-1; TRBD1 aligns across 10 bases. The CDR3 runs 17 residues. Germline V gene lookup returns CDR1 SGHDN and CDR2 FVKESK. The ends lost 0 bases at V and 7 bases at J; junction bases unmatched: 9. CDR3 DNA sequence: TGTGCCAGCAGCCAAGATCTTTGGGACAGGGGTTATAATGAGCAGTTCTTC. As protein: CASSQDLWDRGYNEQFF.

This clone was counted a few times. The rearrangement uses TRBV4-3 and TRBJ2-2; maybe TRBD2 (5 bases). V dropped 1 base and J dropped 5 bases, with 17 bases sitting between them. Germline lookup yields CDR1 LGHNA and CDR2 YSLEER. There are 17 residues in the CDR3. The CDR3 sequence is CASSQALHQAGTGELFF. The CDR3 DNA is TGCGCCAGCAGCCAAGCCCTACATCAGGCGGGTACCGGGGAGCTGTTTTTT.

A single count supports this clone. The rearrangement links TRBV7-2 to TRBJ2-6; D possibly corresponds to TRBD2 (7 bases). The germline gives CDR1 SGHTA, CDR2 FQGNSA. The length of the CDR3 is 16 residues. Trimming shortened V by 6 bases and J by 2 bases, and 14 bases separated the two germline ends. In DNA form, the CDR3 reads TGTGCCAGCAGGGGGGTCGGGGGGCCTGGGGCCAACGTCCTGACTTTC. Translation gives CASRGVGGPGANVLTF.

The rearrangement joins TRBV9 to TRBJ1-1, with D uncertain. CDR3 size: 11 residues. V was clipped by 0 bases and J by 5 bases, with 2 bases between them. Germline assignment: CDR1 SGDLS and CDR2 YYNGEE. CDR3 nucleotide sequence: TGTGCCAGCAGCGTAGTAACTGAAGCTTTCTTT. This gives the protein CASSVVTEAFF.

V is TRBV7-8 and J is TRBJ1-6; 7 bases line up with TRBD1. Germline assignment: CDR1 SGHVS and CDR2 FQNEAQ. The CDR3 loop spans 16 amino acids. The junction had 11 bases not matched to a gene; V was cut back by 2 bases and J by 10 bases. CDR3 nucleotides: TGTGCCAGCAGCTTATTTGCAGGGGGACAAGGATCACCCCTCCACTTT. It encodes CASSLFAGGQGSPLHF.

This chain's CDR3 is CASRKGPGHFSSYEQYF. The CDR3 coding sequence is TGCGCCAGCCGAAAGGGGCCCGGACACTTTAGCTCCTACGAGCAGTACTTC. The genes are TRBV10-1 and TRBJ2-7, with a possible D match to TRBD1 (5 bases). The ends were cut back, 8 bases at V and 0 bases at J, with 23 bases in the middle. This CDR3 is built from 17 residues. Germline CDR1 is WNHNN and CDR2 is SYGVQD (reference sequence).

This clone was seen a single time. The chain recombines TRBV5-4 with TRBJ2-5; a weak D match, TRBD2 (5 bases). With the DNA end fitting TRBJ2-7 better, the J assignment may be wrong. CDR1 is SGHNT and CDR2 is YYREEE in the germline V gene (reference sequence). The CDR3 extends over 16 amino acids. The CDR3 DNA is TGTGCCAGCAGCTTGTCCCCCCGCGAGGGCTCCTACGAGCAGTACTTC. Protein: CASSLSPREGSYEQYF.

This rearrangement joins TRBV29-1 to TRBJ2-5; unclear D gene. Germline V gene data show CDR1 as SQVTM and CDR2 as ANQGSEA. The V gene lost 4 bases and the J gene lost 2 bases, with 5 bases spanning the gap. The CDR3 runs to 11 residues. This CDR3 reads CSVVRQETQYF. The CDR3 region has the DNA TGCAGCGTTGTTCGGCAAGAGACCCAGTACTTC.

The V call is TRBV4-1, the J call TRBJ1-2, with TRBD1 identical over 7 bases. CDR3 length equals 15 residues. The junction had 7 bases not matched to a gene; V was cut back by 3 bases and J by 3 bases. Germline V CDR1 and CDR2: MGHRA, YSYEKL. The CDR3 region is CASSQTGRIDYGYTF. Written as DNA, the CDR3 is TGCGCCAGCAGCCAGACAGGGAGGATCGACTATGGCTACACCTTC.

The chain employs TRBV6-4 and TRBJ2-2, with 9 bases fitting TRBD2. Losses at the gene ends were 10 bases for V and 6 bases for J; bases not matched to a gene: 9. CDR1 and CDR2 (germline): MRHNA, SNTAGT. The CDR3 consists of 14 residues. CDR3 region: CATRLAETAGELFF. CDR3 nucleotides: TGTGCCACAAGACTAGCGGAGACTGCCGGGGAGCTGTTTTTT.

The table lists this clone with a few counts. The chain carries TRBV6-6 and TRBJ1-5, with D hard to call. Trimming pared 2 bases from V and 4 bases from J, leaving 9 bases between. Germline V CDR1 and CDR2: MNHNY, SVGAGI (reference sequence). This CDR3 spans 14 amino acids. In DNA form, the CDR3 reads TGTGCCAGCAGTTACCCAGGCGCTAATCAGCCCCAGCATTTT. Translating it yields CASSYPGANQPQHF.

This clone was counted a few times. V is TRBV4-1 and J is TRBJ1-5, with 7 positions matching TRBD1. Germline V gene sequence: CDR1 MGHRA, CDR2 YSYEKL. Trimming cost V 4 bases and J 9 bases; bases outside gene matches: 9. The CDR3 sequence is 14 residues long. As DNA, the CDR3 is TGCGCCAGCAGCCCACCGGGACAGAGGGGGCCCCAGCATTTT. This codes for CASSPPGQRGPQHF.

Of note for this clone: This sample includes further DNA sequences coding for the same CDR3. This chain uses TRBV7-2 with TRBJ2-7; 8 nucleotides align to TRBD1. CDR1 and CDR2 from the germline V gene are SGHTA and FQGNSA. The CDR3 loop spans 13 amino acids. V lost 4 bases to trimming and J lost 3 bases; unmatched junction nucleotides: 2. This CDR3 is CASSSDRGYEQYF. CDR3 DNA: TGTGCCAGCAGCTCCGACAGGGGCTACGAGCAGTACTTC.

The rearrangement uses TRBV7-6 and TRBJ2-5; the match to TRBD1 covers 7 bases. CDR1 and CDR2 from the germline V gene are SGHVS and FNYEAQ. The CDR3 extends over 16 amino acids. V lost 5 bases and J lost 2; bases outside the gene matches: 11. As DNA, the CDR3 is TGTGCCAGCAGCCCCGCCCCGGGACAGCGACAAGAGACCCAGTACTTC. It specifies CASSPAPGQRQETQYF.

This clone was picked up a small number of times. The chain combines TRBV6-6 with TRBJ2-7, with TRBD1 as a possible D gene (5 bases). The CDR3 loop spans 14 amino acids. V lost 4 bases, J lost 4 bases, and 14 bases lay in between. The V gene's germline CDR1 is MNHNY and CDR2 SVGAGI (reference sequence). The CDR3 coding sequence is TGTGCCAGCAGTTCCCAGGGTGTAGTATACGAGCAGTACTTC. It yields the protein CASSSQGVVYEQYF.

This rearrangement joins TRBV4-1 to TRBJ2-4; 11 nucleotides align to TRBD1. This CDR3 spans 17 amino acids. V was pared by 0 bases and J by 8 bases, with 9 bases of the junction left unmatched. The V gene's germline CDR1 is MGHRA and CDR2 YSYEKL. CDR3 DNA: TGCGCCAGCAGCCAAGATCATAGGACAGGGGGCTTTGACATTCAGTACTTC. Encoded protein: CASSQDHRTGGFDIQYF.

The V gene is TRBV19, the J gene TRBJ1-2; a weak D match, TRBD1 (5 bases). In germline, CDR1 is LNHDA, CDR2 SQIVND (reference sequence). The germline V and J ends were trimmed by 7 bases and 7 bases, with 28 bases remaining between them. This CDR3 has 17 residues. CDR3 sequence (DNA): TGTGCCAGTACCACCTCCGGGACTGTAACCCTCCTATCTGGCTACACCTTC. This codes for CASTTSGTVTLLSGYTF.

This sequence joins TRBV19 and TRBJ1-2; a weak D match, TRBD1 (6 bases). The CDR3 sequence is 15 residues long. Germline V lookup: CDR1 LNHDA, CDR2 SQIVND (reference sequence). V was cut by 4 bases and J by 8 bases, with 20 bases left in between. CDR3 amino acids: CASSSPGTPLWGYTF. The CDR3 DNA is TGTGCCAGTAGTAGCCCCGGGACACCCCTCTGGGGCTACACCTTC. The variable domain in full, completed from reference TRBV19 and TRBJ1-2, reads DGGITQSPKYLFRKEGQNVTLSCEQNLNHDAMYWYRQDPGQGLRLIYYSQIVNDFQKGDIAEGYSVSREKKESFPLTVTSAQKNPTAFYLCASSSPGTPLWGYTFGSGTRLTVV.